This TCR beta chain was documented in a study of radiotherapy plus CTLA-4 blockade in lung cancer. Per the germline V gene, CDR1 is GTSNPN and CDR2 is SVGIG (reference sequence). The CDR3 is 12 amino acids. With V trimmed by 8 bases and J by 2 bases, 4 bases remained unmatched. Using immunoSEQ multiplex PCR, the repertoire was profiled, and TCRdb retains in-frame clones only, with some absent. The sample records some 100,000 clones, over 80% being singletons. General observations from the study: The study found tumor-derived TCR clones expanded in blood after radiotherapy plus ipilimumab.

Concerning this clone itself: The antigen is not known.

CTLA-4 blockade using ipilimumab, together with focal radiation, was received by patients with chemo-refractory metastatic non-small-cell lung cancer. The sequenced sample was peripheral blood, obtained from a patient treated with radiotherapy plus ipilimumab. The V and J genes are TRBV30 and TRBJ2-7; the match to TRBD1 covers 9 bases. This clonotype was obtained from a human donor with non-small cell lung cancer that progressed on radiotherapy plus ipilimumab. The CDR3 loop is CATGQGTYEQYF. The CDR3 DNA reads as TGTGCCACGGGACAGGGTACCTACGAGCAGTACTTC.